This T cell receptor (beta chain) was sequenced in a study of blood T cell repertoires in COVID-19. Background on the study: In each case, the material was cDNA or gDNA derived from T cells, B-cell-depleted T cells, or PBMCs.

Adults between about 18 and 89 years of age took part from more than 20 US areas. Per the germline V gene, CDR1 is SGHKS and CDR2 is YYEKEE (reference sequence). The CDR3 extends over 13 amino acids. V lost 1 base to trimming and J lost 2 bases; unmatched junction nucleotides: 0. As handled by the study authors: Reference gene primers were amplified, and this amplification served to estimate nucleated cell counts. Generated by immunoSEQ multiplex PCR, the TCRdb table keeps only in-frame clones and is missing some. The V and J calls and clone size come from that table; D and trimming were worked out from the DNA. The sample lists over 350,000 clones, about 90% occurring once. This clone was counted between two and nine times. Other DNA sequences in this specimen translate into the identical CDR3.

J is TRBJ2-7 and V is TRBV5-5; 7 bases fit TRBD1. Sequencing input: PBMCs or T cells enriched from blood (not recorded which). The clonotype was recovered from a woman between 18 and 30 years old with acute COVID-19. Here the CDR3 DNA reads TGTGCCAGCAGCTTGCAGGGGGCCTACGAGCAGTACTTC. Its translation: CASSLQGAYEQYF.